A selection of T cell receptor beta chains follows, all from one sample in a study of technical replicates of blood from a handful of donors. Method: immunoSEQ multiplex PCR; TCRdb's copy keeps in-frame clones and lacks some. The sample contains more than 70,000 clones, about 90% of which appear only once. Sequencing input: T cells isolated from PBMCs. These receptors all stem from a human donor in good health. Both conserved end residues are part of each CDR3. The order of the fields is V gene, clone size, J gene, D gene, CDR3 DNA, CDR3 protein. D genes are given only for firm matches. Where a row states a size, it is once, few, many or the class of an expanded clone; other rows omit it.

v_gene: TRBV28
abundance: .
j_gene: TRBJ2-7
d_gene: TRBD1
CDR3nt: TGTGCCAGCAGTTTAAGCCGGGACAGGGAGGGCAACGAGCAGTACTTC
CDR3aa: CASSLSRDREGNEQYF

v_gene: TRBV4-1
abundance: .
j_gene: TRBJ2-1
d_gene: TRBD2
CDR3nt: TGCGCCAGCAGCCAAGATAGCGGGGACAATGAGCAGTTCTTC
CDR3aa: CASSQDSGDNEQFF

v_gene: TRBV19
abundance: .
j_gene: TRBJ1-5
d_gene: .
CDR3nt: TGTGCCAGTAGTATAGATGCTCAGGGGCCGAGCAATCAGCCCCAGCATTTT
CDR3aa: CASSIDAQGPSNQPQHF

v_gene: TRBV11-3
abundance: .
j_gene: TRBJ1-1
d_gene: .
CDR3nt: TGTGCCAGCAGCCTCAGGACATTTGAAGCTTTCTTT
CDR3aa: CASSLRTFEAFF

v_gene: TRBV27
abundance: .
j_gene: TRBJ2-7
d_gene: .
CDR3nt: TGTGCCAGCAGTCTAGTTCGGGGGAACGACGAGCAGTACTTC
CDR3aa: CASSLVRGNDEQYF

v_gene: TRBV28
abundance: .
j_gene: TRBJ2-7
d_gene: TRBD1
CDR3nt: TGTGCCAGCAGTTTGCCTCGACAGGGTACCACCTACGAGCAGTACTTC
CDR3aa: CASSLPRQGTTYEQYF

v_gene: TRBV4-1
abundance: .
j_gene: TRBJ2-1
d_gene: .
CDR3nt: TGCGCCAGCAGCCAATCCAGTGAGCAGTTCTTC
CDR3aa: CASSQSSEQFF

v_gene: TRBV5-1
abundance: once
j_gene: TRBJ1-2
d_gene: TRBD1
CDR3nt: TGCGCCAGCAGTTACCGGGACAGGGCCCATGGCTACACCTTC
CDR3aa: CASSYRDRAHGYTF

v_gene: TRBV18
abundance: .
j_gene: TRBJ2-7
d_gene: TRBD2
CDR3nt: TGTGCCAGCTCACCAACGGCTAGCGGCTTTGAAAGGCTCCACTACGAGCAGTACTTC
CDR3aa: CASSPTASGFERLHYEQYF

v_gene: TRBV25-1
abundance: .
j_gene: TRBJ2-3
d_gene: TRBD2
CDR3nt: TGTGCCAGCAGTGAAGGTCTGAATGGGCGGGGGACCCCAGATACGCAGTATTTT
CDR3aa: CASSEGLNGRGTPDTQYF

v_gene: TRBV5-6
abundance: .
j_gene: TRBJ1-3
d_gene: .
CDR3nt: TGTGCCAGCAGCTTCCAGCGATCCGGAAACACCATATATTTT
CDR3aa: CASSFQRSGNTIYF

v_gene: TRBV6-6
abundance: .
j_gene: TRBJ2-2
d_gene: .
CDR3nt: TGTGCCAGCAGTCTGACTGTTGCGCCGAACACCGGGGAGCTGTTTTTT
CDR3aa: CASSLTVAPNTGELFF

v_gene: TRBV19
abundance: .
j_gene: TRBJ2-7
d_gene: .
CDR3nt: TGTGCCAGTAGTATACCCCTCCGAACAGGGTTACCCTACGAGCAGTACTTC
CDR3aa: CASSIPLRTGLPYEQYF

v_gene: TRBV5-1
abundance: .
j_gene: TRBJ2-3
d_gene: TRBD1
CDR3nt: TGCGCCAGCAGCTGGACAGGGAGCCGCACAGATACGCAGTATTTT
CDR3aa: CASSWTGSRTDTQYF

v_gene: TRBV11-2
abundance: .
j_gene: TRBJ2-1
d_gene: .
CDR3nt: TGTGCCAGCAGCTTAGATCAGGGGCTAGCCCTCTACAATGAGCAGTTCTTC
CDR3aa: CASSLDQGLALYNEQFF

v_gene: TRBV25-1
abundance: .
j_gene: TRBJ1-6
d_gene: TRBD1
CDR3nt: TGTGCCAGCAGTCCTACCTTGGACAGGGGTTCACCCCTCCACTTT
CDR3aa: CASSPTLDRGSPLHF

v_gene: TRBV7-9
abundance: .
j_gene: TRBJ2-1
d_gene: .
CDR3nt: TGTGCCAGCATTAGCGGAAAGAGCTCCTACAATGAGCAGTTCTTC
CDR3aa: CASISGKSSYNEQFF

v_gene: TRBV5-1
abundance: .
j_gene: TRBJ2-7
d_gene: .
CDR3nt: TGCGCCAGCAGCCCGGAATACATCGGGGAGCAGTACTTC
CDR3aa: CASSPEYIGEQYF

v_gene: TRBV6-1
abundance: .
j_gene: TRBJ2-1
d_gene: TRBD2
CDR3nt: TGTGCCAGCGGCCTTAGCGGGAGCTCCTACAATGAGCAGTTCTTC
CDR3aa: CASGLSGSSYNEQFF

v_gene: TRBV7-2
abundance: .
j_gene: TRBJ1-5
d_gene: .
CDR3nt: TGTGCCAGCAGCGAGGACAGAGATCAGCCCCAGCATTTT
CDR3aa: CASSEDRDQPQHF

v_gene: TRBV15
abundance: .
j_gene: TRBJ2-7
d_gene: .
CDR3nt: TGTGCCACCAGCACCCGACAGGCCTACGAGCAGTACTTC
CDR3aa: CATSTRQAYEQYF

v_gene: TRBV19
abundance: .
j_gene: TRBJ2-7
d_gene: TRBD2
CDR3nt: TGTGCCACGCGGGACTACCTATACGAGCAGTACTTC
CDR3aa: CATRDYLYEQYF

v_gene: TRBV28
abundance: .
j_gene: TRBJ2-1
d_gene: TRBD2
CDR3nt: TGTGCCAGCAGTTTACCGTTAGCGGGAGGCTACAATGAGCAGTTCTTC
CDR3aa: CASSLPLAGGYNEQFF

v_gene: TRBV4-1
abundance: .
j_gene: TRBJ2-1
d_gene: TRBD2
CDR3nt: TGCGCCAGCAGCCGACTAGCGGGATCACCCAGCTCCTACAATGAGCAGTTCTTC
CDR3aa: CASSRLAGSPSSYNEQFF

v_gene: TRBV12-5
abundance: .
j_gene: TRBJ2-1
d_gene: .
CDR3nt: TGTGCTAGCGCCATCAGCGGATCCTCCTACAATGAGCAGTTCTTC
CDR3aa: CASAISGSSYNEQFF

v_gene: TRBV19
abundance: few
j_gene: TRBJ1-5
d_gene: TRBD1
CDR3nt: TGTGCCAGTAATAAGGCACAGGGGAATCAGCCCCAGCATTTT
CDR3aa: CASNKAQGNQPQHF

v_gene: TRBV6-6
abundance: .
j_gene: TRBJ2-2
d_gene: .
CDR3nt: TGTGCCAGTTCAGCGGCGAACACCGGGGAGCTGTTTTTT
CDR3aa: CASSAANTGELFF

v_gene: TRBV4-1
abundance: .
j_gene: TRBJ2-2
d_gene: .
CDR3nt: TGCGCCAGCAGCCAGGCCAGACAGGTCATAAGGGGCGGGGAGCTGTTTTTT
CDR3aa: CASSQARQVIRGGELFF

v_gene: TRBV29-1
abundance: .
j_gene: TRBJ1-4
d_gene: .
CDR3nt: TGCAGCGTTGCTCACAGGGTTGAAAAACTGTTTTTT
CDR3aa: CSVAHRVEKLFF

v_gene: TRBV5-1
abundance: .
j_gene: TRBJ1-1
d_gene: .
CDR3nt: TGCGCCAGCAGCCCCAGTTTATTGAGGGGGACTGAAGCTTTCTTT
CDR3aa: CASSPSLLRGTEAFF

v_gene: TRBV28
abundance: .
j_gene: TRBJ2-3
d_gene: TRBD2
CDR3nt: TGTGCCAGCAGTCCCCAGACTAGCGCAAGCACAGATACGCAGTATTTT
CDR3aa: CASSPQTSASTDTQYF